This record looks at one TCR beta chain sequence and its context. This record belongs to a study of blood T cell repertoires in COVID-19. Libraries were prepared by immunoSEQ multiplex PCR; TCRdb keeps only in-frame clonotypes and omits some of them. The data contain around 140,000 clones, over 70% of them singletons. Germline CDR1 SGHNT, CDR2 YENEEA. The CDR3 covers 14 residues. The V gene lost 1 base and the J gene lost 5 bases, with 9 bases spanning the gap. The receptor's source is a woman aged 60-75 years with acute or convalescent COVID-19. J is TRBJ2-1 and V is TRBV11-3; TRBD2 is a possible D gene (6 bases). The sequenced material came from peripheral blood. The CDR3 loop reads CASSLVWGDNEQFF. CDR3 sequence (DNA): TGTGCCAGCAGCTTAGTTTGGGGGGACAATGAGCAGTTCTTC.